Each of the 11 T cell receptor beta chains below was sequenced from the same sample in a study of cytomegalovirus exposure and HLA in healthy donors (dated by TCRdb to about 2017). Libraries were made using the immunoSEQ multiplex PCR assay. For the multiplex PCR, a mixture combining 60 forward primers for TCR Vbeta segments and 13 reverse primers for TCR Jbeta segments was used. The source is immuneACCESS, and TCRdb retained only in-frame sequences with V and J called. Part of the clones is not carried over; for the studies checked, unresolved V genes explain less than half of this, and the remainder is unexplained. The sample table holds about 58,000 clones. The top ten constitute over 2% of the sample. Sequences were obtained from PBMCs. The receptors originated from a woman under 30 in good health and CMV-seronegative.

The chain recombines TRBV4-1 with TRBJ2-7, with D uncertain. This CDR3 is 14 amino acids long. Germline CDR1 MGHRA, CDR2 YSYEKL. Trimming took 6 bases from V and 0 from J, leaving 12 bases between them. The CDR3 coding sequence is TGCGCCAGCAGTTTCAGACACGCCTCCTACGAGCAGTACTTC. This translates into CASSFRHASYEQYF.

The CDR3 sequence is CASSLDPTSGVDTQYF. In DNA form, the CDR3 reads TGCGCCAGCAGCTTGGACCCTACTAGCGGGGTTGATACGCAGTATTTT. The chain recombines TRBV5-1 with TRBJ2-3; 10 bases agree with TRBD2. The V segment lost 0 bases and the J segment 6 bases; nucleotides outside the gene matches: 7. The CDR3 extends over 16 amino acids. CDR1 and CDR2 from the germline V gene are SGHRS and YFSETQ.

The chain recombines TRBV19 with TRBJ2-1; TRBD2 matches 11 bases. CDR3 length equals 15 residues. The germline CDR1 and CDR2 sequences are LNHDA and SQIVND (reference sequence). V shed 4 bases, J shed 5 bases, and the junction held 4 bases outside the gene matches. The CDR3 loop reads CASSTLAGDDNEQFF. In DNA, the CDR3 is TGTGCCAGTAGTACACTAGCGGGAGACGACAATGAGCAGTTCTTC.

The chain carries TRBV5-1 and TRBJ2-2, with a weak D call TRBD1 (6 bases). Trimming shortened V by 2 bases and J by 4 bases, and 9 bases separated the two germline ends. The germline V gene encodes CDR1 SGHRS and CDR2 YFSETQ. The CDR3 has 14 amino acids. The CDR3 sequence is CASSLQGPTGELFF. Written as DNA, the CDR3 is TGCGCCAGCAGCTTACAGGGCCCCACCGGGGAGCTGTTTTTT.

This chain connects TRBV4-1 to TRBJ1-2, with TRBD1 identical over 7 bases. After removal of 2 bases from V and 2 bases from J, the junction contained 5 bases not matched to a gene. The CDR3 length is 15 residues. The germline gives CDR1 MGHRA, CDR2 YSYEKL. CDR3 sequence: CASSQIDRANYGYTF. The DNA for the CDR3 is TGCGCCAGCAGCCAAATAGACAGGGCCAACTATGGCTACACCTTC.

Regarding this clone: One junction end disagrees with the germline gene, perhaps due to a read error. The V gene is TRBV29-1, the J gene TRBJ2-5; D is perhaps TRBD2 (7 bases). This CDR3 contains 13 residues. CDR1 is SQVTM, CDR2 ANQGSEA, per germline. CDR3 sequence reads: CSVEVGGVENQYF. CDR3 nucleotides: TGCAGCGTTGAAGTAGGGGGGGTGGAGAACCAGTACTTC.

The rearrangement uses TRBV2 and TRBJ2-3, with D unclear. This CDR3 comprises 13 residues. Per the germline V gene, CDR1 is SNHLY and CDR2 is FYNNEI. Trimming removed 7 bases at V and 6 bases at J, with 14 bases between. DNA for the CDR3: TGTGCCAGCACTACCACGATCGGGGATACGCAGTATTTT. This encodes CASTTTIGDTQYF.

The chain is built from TRBV11-2 and TRBJ1-1; 9 nucleotides agree with TRBD1. The CDR3 is 17 residues long. Germline V gives CDR1 SGHAT, CDR2 FQNNGV. V was clipped by 5 bases and J by 6 bases; unmatched bases: 16. CDR3 residues: CASSQDRGEFGFAEAFF. Here the CDR3 DNA reads TGTGCCAGCAGCCAGGACAGGGGTGAGTTTGGATTCGCTGAAGCTTTCTTT.

This chain links TRBV5-1 with TRBJ2-1, with D perhaps matching TRBD1 (6 bases). Per germline, CDR1 SGHRS and CDR2 YFSETQ. The germline V and J ends were trimmed by 7 bases and 2 bases, with 13 bases remaining between them. The CDR3 covers 14 residues. The CDR3 spells CASGRDTTYNEQFF. In DNA form, the CDR3 reads TGCGCCAGCGGCCGGGACACTACCTACAATGAGCAGTTCTTC.

The V and J genes are TRBV27 and TRBJ1-5, with a tentative D call TRBD1 (5 bases). CDR1 and CDR2 (germline): MNHEY, SMNVEV (reference sequence). The V gene lost 5 bases and the J gene lost 5 bases, with 13 bases spanning the gap. This CDR3 spans 14 amino acids. The CDR3 bases are TGTGCCAGCAGTAACACAGGTTACCATCAGCCCCAGCATTTT. It specifies CASSNTGYHQPQHF.

This chain links TRBV5-1 with TRBJ2-2; a possible D gene is TRBD1 (5 bases). Trimming left V 0 bases short and J 5 bases short, with 14 bases between. This CDR3 spans 16 amino acids. From germline, CDR1 is SGHRS and CDR2 YFSETQ. The CDR3 DNA is TGCGCCAGCAGCTTGGGGCAGGGTGTAGTGACCGGGGAGCTGTTTTTT. This encodes CASSLGQGVVTGELFF.